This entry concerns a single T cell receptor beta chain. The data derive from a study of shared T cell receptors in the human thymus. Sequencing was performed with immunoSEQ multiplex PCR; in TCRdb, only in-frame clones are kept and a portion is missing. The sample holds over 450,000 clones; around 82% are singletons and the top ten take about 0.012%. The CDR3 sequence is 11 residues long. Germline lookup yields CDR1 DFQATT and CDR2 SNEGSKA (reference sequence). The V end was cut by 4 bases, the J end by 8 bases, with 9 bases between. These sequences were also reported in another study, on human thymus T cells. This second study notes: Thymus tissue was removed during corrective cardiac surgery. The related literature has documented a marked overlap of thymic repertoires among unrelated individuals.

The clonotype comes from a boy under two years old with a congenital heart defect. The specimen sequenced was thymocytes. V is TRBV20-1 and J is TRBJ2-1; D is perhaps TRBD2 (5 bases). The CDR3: CSANTRDEQFF. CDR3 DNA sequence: TGCAGTGCTAATACTAGGGATGAGCAGTTCTTC.